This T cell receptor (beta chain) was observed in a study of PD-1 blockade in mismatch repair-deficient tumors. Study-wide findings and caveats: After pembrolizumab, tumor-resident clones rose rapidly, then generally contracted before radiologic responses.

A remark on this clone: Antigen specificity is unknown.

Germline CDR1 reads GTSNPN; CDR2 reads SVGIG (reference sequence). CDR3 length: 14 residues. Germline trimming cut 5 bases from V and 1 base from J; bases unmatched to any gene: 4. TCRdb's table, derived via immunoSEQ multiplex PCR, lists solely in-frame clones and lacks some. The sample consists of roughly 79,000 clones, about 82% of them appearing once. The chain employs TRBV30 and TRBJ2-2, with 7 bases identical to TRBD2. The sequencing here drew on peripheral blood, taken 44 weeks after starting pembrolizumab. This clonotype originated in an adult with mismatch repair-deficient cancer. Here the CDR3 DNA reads TGTGCCTGGGCGACTAGCCTGAACACCGGGGAGCTGTTTTTT. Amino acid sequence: CAWATSLNTGELFF.